Below are 14 T cell receptor beta chains sequenced from a single sample in a study of draining lymph node invasion in breast cancer. TCRdb re-called the bulk RNA-seq reads through MiXCR, storing one row per CDR3 protein. The repertoire includes fewer than 950 distinct CDR3 sequences, about 72% of them detected once, and around 38% sits in the top ten. Cells sorted as CD4+ CD45RA- CD25- were taken as memory conventional CD4 T cells. The sequencing input was sorted memory CD4+ effector T cells from the tumor. Receptors were obtained from a female donor with luminal breast cancer.

The CDR3 DNA reads TGCGCCAGCAGCTTGGATGGGAGCTCCTACGAGCAGTACTTC. Translated: CASSLDGSSYEQYF. The chain couples TRBV5-1 to TRBJ2-7, with a weak D call TRBD2 (5 bases). Trimming cost V 0 bases and J 0 bases, with 7 bases left between them. This CDR3 has 14 residues. Germline CDR1 is SGHRS and CDR2 is YFSETQ.

V and J are TRBV2 and TRBJ2-5; D may match TRBD1 or TRBD2 (5 bases each). V was trimmed by 7 bases and J by 2 bases, leaving 11 bases between them. The CDR3 loop spans 13 amino acids. From germline, CDR1 is SNHLY and CDR2 FYNNEI. The CDR3 nucleotides read TGTGCCAGCATGGTCAGGGAGCAAGAGACCCAGTACTTC. As protein: CASMVREQETQYF. Full variable domain (outside the CDR3, taken from reference TRBV2 and TRBJ2-5): EPEVTQTPSHQVTQMGQEVILRCVPISNHLYFYWYRQILGQKVEFLVSFYNNEISEKSEIFDDQFSVERPDGSNFTLKIRSTKLEDSAMYFCASMVREQETQYFGPGTRLLVL.

V and J are TRBV7-8 and TRBJ2-1; 12 bases fit TRBD2. This CDR3 has 17 residues. Germline V gives CDR1 SGHVS, CDR2 FQNEAQ. V gave up 6 bases and J gave up 5 bases; unmatched junction bases: 11. The DNA of the CDR3 is TGTGCCAGCAGACCTACTGGACTAGCGGGAATGAACAATGAGCAGTTCTTC. This sequence encodes CASRPTGLAGMNNEQFF. Looking up the rest from reference TRBV7-8 and TRBJ2-1 gives the full variable domain: GAGVSQSPRYKVAKRGQDVALRCDPISGHVSLFWYQQALGQGPEFLTYFQNEAQLDKSGLPSDRFFAERPEGSVSTLKIQRTQQEDSAVYLCASRPTGLAGMNNEQFFGPGTRLTVL.

This clonotype is categorized as hyperexpanded. The gene calls are TRBV20-1 and TRBJ1-4, with D perhaps TRBD1 (5 bases). Between the trimmed V and J ends, which lost 3 bases and 4 bases, there was a span of 18 bases. CDR1 and CDR2 from the germline V gene are DFQATT and SNEGSKA (reference sequence). The CDR3 covers 16 residues. DNA for the CDR3: TGCAGTGCTAGTGGGGCACCCGGAGAATATAATGAAAAACTGTTTTTT. It translates to CSASGAPGEYNEKLFF.

The chain combines TRBV6-2 or TRBV6-3 with TRBJ2-1, with 12 bases identical to TRBD2. The CDR3 spans 15 residues. The V and J ends lost 5 bases and 4 bases, in that order; junction bases with no gene match: 3. Germline-derived CDR1 and CDR2 are MNHEY and SVGEGT. Here the CDR3 DNA reads TGTGCCAGCAGTAAGACTAGCGGGGGTTACAATGAGCAGTTCTTC. This codes for CASSKTSGGYNEQFF.

This chain links TRBV6-5 with TRBJ2-2; D gene ambiguous. Germline CDR1 and CDR2: MNHEY and SVGAGI. Trimming shortened V by 10 bases and J by 5 bases, and 11 bases separated the two germline ends. The CDR3 runs to 12 residues. The CDR3 loop reads CATRPLTGELFF. CDR3 bases: TGTGCCACCAGGCCGTTAACCGGGGAGCTGTTTTTT.

This chain joins TRBV14 and TRBJ1-2, with D possibly matching TRBD1 (5 bases). Trimming removed 4 bases at V and 5 bases at J, with 20 bases between. Germline values: CDR1 SGHDN, CDR2 FVKESK. This CDR3 has 16 residues. The CDR3 spells CASSRGGHGASYGYTF. The CDR3 region has the DNA TGTGCCAGCAGCCGAGGAGGACATGGGGCTAGTTATGGCTACACCTTC.

The genes are TRBV5-1 and TRBJ2-7; 8 nucleotides line up with TRBD1. Trimming cost V 4 bases and J 0 bases; bases outside gene matches: 3. Germline CDR1 reads SGHRS; CDR2 reads YFSETQ. The CDR3 is 14 amino acids. CDR3 loop: CASSRQGSSYEQYF. DNA of the CDR3: TGCGCCAGCAGCCGACAGGGGAGCTCCTACGAGCAGTACTTC. Complete variable domain (other parts from reference TRBV5-1 and TRBJ2-7): KAGVTQTPRYLIKTRGQQVTLSCSPISGHRSVSWYQQTPGQGLQFLFEYFSETQRNKGNFPGRFSGRQFSNSRSEMNVSTLELGDSALYLCASSRQGSSYEQYFGPGTRLTVT.

This clonotype was recorded a few times. The rearrangement uses TRBV19 and TRBJ1-2, with TRBD1 identical over 11 bases. The CDR3 is 15 residues long. CDR1 and CDR2 from the germline V gene are LNHDA and SQIVND (reference sequence). Trimming at V came to 5 bases and at J to 8 bases, leaving 10 bases not matched to a gene. CDR3 amino acids: CASSGQGAGEKGYTF. The CDR3 DNA reads as TGTGCCAGTAGTGGACAGGGGGCGGGAGAGAAGGGCTACACCTTC.

V usage is TRBV19 and J usage is TRBJ1-6, with 10 bases lining up with TRBD1. Trimming cost V 5 bases and J 10 bases; bases outside gene matches: 8. CDR3 length: 15 residues. CDR1 is LNHDA and CDR2 is SQIVND in the germline V gene (reference sequence). The CDR3 sequence is CASSRSGTGDSPLHF. The CDR3 DNA reads TGTGCCAGTAGTCGCTCCGGGACAGGGGACTCACCCCTCCACTTT. Full variable domain (rest looked up from reference TRBV19 and TRBJ1-6): DGGITQSPKYLFRKEGQNVTLSCEQNLNHDAMYWYRQDPGQGLRLIYYSQIVNDFQKGDIAEGYSVSREKKESFPLTVTSAQKNPTAFYLCASSRSGTGDSPLHFGNGTRLTVT.

The chain combines TRBV28 with TRBJ2-3; 8 bases fit TRBD1. Trimming cost V 4 bases and J 0 bases; bases outside gene matches: 15. The CDR3 totals 19 residues. The germline CDR1 and CDR2 sequences are MDHEN and SYDVKM. The CDR3 spells CASSCWDRSQNCSTDTQYF. CDR3 nucleotides: TGTGCCAGCAGTTGCTGGGACAGGTCTCAAAATTGTAGCACAGATACGCAGTATTTT.

DNA for the CDR3: TGTGCCAGCAGCGTAGATCCGTCAGGGGTGGGTGAGCAGTTCTTC. As protein: CASSVDPSGVGEQFF. The genes are TRBV9 and TRBJ2-1; perhaps TRBD1 as D (6 bases). The CDR3 sequence is 15 residues long. Deletions cut 0 bases from V and 9 bases from J, with 16 bases between. Germline V CDR1 and CDR2: SGDLS, YYNGEE.

This clonotype was detected only a few times. V usage is TRBV12-3 or TRBV12-4 and J usage is TRBJ2-7; TRBD2 aligns across 11 bases. Trimming at V came to 6 bases and at J to 6 bases, leaving 7 bases not matched to a gene. The CDR3 extends over 14 amino acids. The CDR3 loop is CASRLSGGAFEQYF. CDR3 DNA: TGTGCCAGCAGACTTAGCGGGGGGGCGTTCGAGCAGTACTTC.

This chain connects TRBV29-1 to TRBJ1-2; D not certain. Germline CDR1 is SQVTM and CDR2 is ANQGSEA. The CDR3 is 11 amino acids. V was cut by 7 bases and J by 4 bases, with 10 bases left in between. The CDR3 sequence: CSGLGPYGYTF. In nucleotides, the CDR3 is TGCAGCGGCCTAGGGCCCTATGGCTACACCTTC.